The subject of this entry is one T cell receptor (beta chain). The sample comes from a study of shared clonotypes between healthy human individuals. Libraries were prepared by immunoSEQ multiplex PCR; TCRdb keeps only in-frame clonotypes and omits some of them. The sample carries 90,000 to 100,000 clones, 40% to 55% recorded once. This sequence was found in a woman aged 40 to 50 in good health. Some clones in this sample may be carry-over from other donors' samples. The specimen sequenced was PBMCs.

CDR3 protein: CASSLVDSSGANVLTF. In DNA form, the CDR3 reads TGTGCCAGCAGCTTGGTAGACAGCTCTGGGGCCAACGTCCTGACTTTC. The chain uses TRBV5-4 and TRBJ2-6; a weak D match, TRBD1 (5 bases). The germline V gene encodes CDR1 SGHNT and CDR2 YYREEE (reference sequence). The ends were cut back, 0 bases at V and 0 bases at J, with 7 bases in the middle. The length of the CDR3 is 16 residues. The full variable domain, its missing parts supplied by reference TRBV5-4 and TRBJ2-6, is ETGVTQSPTHLIKTRGQQVTLRCSSQSGHNTVSWYQQALGQGPQFIFQYYREEENGRGNFPPRFSGLQFPNYSSELNVNALELDDSALYLCASSLVDSSGANVLTFGAGSRLTVL.